This T cell receptor (beta chain) was sequenced in a study of shared T cell receptors in the human thymus. The germline V gene has CDR1 MGHRA and CDR2 YSYEKL. The CDR3 extends over 15 amino acids. With 3 bases removed from V and 3 bases from J, the gap between germline ends came to 14 bases. Some clones are missing from TCRdb's copy, which holds only in-frame ones; the method was immunoSEQ multiplex PCR. Of 700,000 to 750,000 clones detected, approximately 85% appear once; the ten largest clones hold around 0.01%. The data were also submitted as part of a second study, on human thymus T cells. That work states: Corrective cardiac operations yielded the resected thymus tissue. Thymic as well as blood repertoires seemed to favor certain V and J genes unevenly.

The sequence was collected from a girl under three years old with a congenital heart defect. What was sequenced was thymocytes. This rearrangement joins TRBV4-1 to TRBJ1-2, with a weak D call TRBD1 (5 bases). Here the CDR3 reads CASSQGLPSHYGYTF. Here the CDR3 DNA reads TGCGCCAGCAGCCAGGGACTTCCGTCCCACTATGGCTACACCTTC.